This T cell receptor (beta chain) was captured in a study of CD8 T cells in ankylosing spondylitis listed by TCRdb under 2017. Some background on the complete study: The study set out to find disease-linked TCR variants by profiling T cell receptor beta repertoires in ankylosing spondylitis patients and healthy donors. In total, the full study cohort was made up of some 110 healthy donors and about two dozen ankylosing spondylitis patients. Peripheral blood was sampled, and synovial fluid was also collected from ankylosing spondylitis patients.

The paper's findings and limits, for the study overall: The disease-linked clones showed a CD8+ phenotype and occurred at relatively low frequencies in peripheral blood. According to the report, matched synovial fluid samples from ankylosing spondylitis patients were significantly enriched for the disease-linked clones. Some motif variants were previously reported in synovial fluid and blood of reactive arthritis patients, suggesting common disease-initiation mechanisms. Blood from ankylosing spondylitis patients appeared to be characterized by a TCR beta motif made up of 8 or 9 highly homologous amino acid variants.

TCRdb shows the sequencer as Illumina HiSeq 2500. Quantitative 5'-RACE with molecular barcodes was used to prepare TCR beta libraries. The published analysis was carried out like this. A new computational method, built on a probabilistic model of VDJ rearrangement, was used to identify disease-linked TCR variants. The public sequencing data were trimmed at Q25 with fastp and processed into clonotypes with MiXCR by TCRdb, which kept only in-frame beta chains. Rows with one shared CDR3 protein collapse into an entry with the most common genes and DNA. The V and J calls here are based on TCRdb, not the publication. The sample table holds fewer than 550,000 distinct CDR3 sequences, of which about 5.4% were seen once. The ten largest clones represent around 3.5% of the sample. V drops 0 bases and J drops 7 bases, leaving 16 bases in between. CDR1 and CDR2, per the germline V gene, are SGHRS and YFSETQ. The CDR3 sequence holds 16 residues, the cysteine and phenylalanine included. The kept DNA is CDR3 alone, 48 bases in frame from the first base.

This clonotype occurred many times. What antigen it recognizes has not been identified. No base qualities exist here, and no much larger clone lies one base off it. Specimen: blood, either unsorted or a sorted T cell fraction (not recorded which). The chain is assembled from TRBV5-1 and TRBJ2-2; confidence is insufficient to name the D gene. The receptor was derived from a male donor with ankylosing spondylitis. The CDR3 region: CASSLGALPGGGELFF. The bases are TGCGCCAGCAGCTTGGGGGCGCTTCCAGGTGGCGGGGAGCTGTTTTTT.